This TCR beta chain was found in a study of T cells in Graves' hyperthyroidism and ophthalmopathy. Turning to the study itself: The authors collected peripheral blood at initial diagnosis, before any treatment.

Uncontrolled infection, other autoimmune disease, pregnancy or lactation disqualified patients from enrolment. For this clonotype: What it binds is unknown.

Using RNA transcripts as the source, TCR beta CDR3 regions were amplified. First-round RT-PCR with HTBI primers amplified the TCR CDR3 region. MiXCR was run by TCRdb on the multiplex PCR reads, yielding one entry per CDR3 protein. The sample contains about 720,000 distinct CDR3 sequences, around 20% of which appear only once. Germline-derived CDR1 and CDR2 are MNHNS and SASEGT. There are 14 residues in the CDR3. V shed 6 bases, J shed 5 bases, and the junction held 6 bases outside the gene matches. General study points: Most clonotypes expanded in the thyroid (above 0.001) were also present in blood.

Sequencing was carried out using blood. The origin of this receptor is a woman between 50 and 59 years old with Graves' hyperthyroidism that later progressed to Graves' ophthalmopathy. The chain joins TRBV6-1 to TRBJ2-5; 10 bases align to TRBD1. Written as DNA, the CDR3 is TGTGCCAGCAGCCGAGACAGGGGGCTGGAGACCCAGTACTTC. This encodes CASSRDRGLETQYF.